The 27 T cell receptor beta chains below come from one sample, sequenced in a study of blood T cell repertoires in COVID-19. Clones were read by immunoSEQ multiplex PCR, and TCRdb kept only the in-frame ones, dropping some. Of some 190,000 clones detected, less than 85% appear once; the ten largest clones hold approximately 3%. Sequenced input: PBMCs or T cells enriched from blood (not recorded which). The receptors originated from a woman aged 30 to 39 who had recovered from COVID-19.

In its sample, this clone was seen once. V and J are TRBV24-1 and TRBJ1-6; D remains unclear. The CDR3 length is 10 residues. V was trimmed by 6 bases and J by 10 bases, leaving 3 bases between them. Germline CDR1 KGHDR, CDR2 SFDVKD. CDR3 residues: CATSPSPLHF. In nucleotides, the CDR3 is TGTGCCACCAGTCCGTCACCCCTCCACTTT.

V is TRBV2 and J is TRBJ1-5, with D perhaps TRBD1 (6 bases). The V gene's germline CDR1 is SNHLY and CDR2 FYNNEI. This CDR3 region has 16 residues. The germline V and J ends were trimmed by 7 bases and 4 bases, with 20 bases remaining between them. CDR3 in amino acids: CASKNLLGASNQPQHF. CDR3 DNA sequence: TGTGCCAGCAAGAATCTGTTGGGGGCTTCTAATCAGCCCCAGCATTTT.

The rearrangement uses TRBV15 and TRBJ2-5; D gene unclear. V was cut by 4 bases and J by 3 bases, with 12 bases left in between. There are 14 residues in the CDR3. From germline, CDR1 is LNHNV and CDR2 YYDKDF (reference sequence). CDR3: CATSNPRPEETQYF. Written as DNA, the CDR3 is TGTGCCACCAGCAATCCCAGGCCAGAAGAGACCCAGTACTTC.

The chain employs TRBV6-4 and TRBJ1-2; TRBD1 aligns across 8 bases. J gave up 4 bases and V 6 bases, and 7 bases lay outside the gene matches. CDR3 length: 14 residues. Germline CDR1 reads MRHNA; CDR2 reads SNTAGT. CDR3 nucleotides: TGTGCCAGCAGAGCAGGGGGCTCGGGCTATGGCTACACCTTC. This encodes CASRAGGSGYGYTF.

This clone is a singleton in its sample. V is TRBV7-2 and J is TRBJ2-1, with 8 positions matching TRBD2. Trimming took 5 bases from V and 6 from J; bases not matched to a gene: 6. Germline values: CDR1 SGHTA, CDR2 FQGNSA. The CDR3 covers 14 residues. This CDR3 reads CASSPGTRFNEQFF. CDR3 nucleotides: TGTGCCAGCAGCCCCGGGACTAGATTCAATGAGCAGTTCTTC.

This CDR3 reads CAWSITEVGYTF. CDR3 nucleotides: TGTGCCTGGAGTATCACCGAGGTTGGCTACACCTTC. The V gene is TRBV30, the J gene TRBJ1-2; D is undetermined. The germline V gene encodes CDR1 GTSNPN and CDR2 SVGIG (reference sequence). The CDR3 extends over 12 amino acids. Between the trimmed V and J ends, which lost 2 bases and 7 bases, there was a span of 11 bases.

This sequence joins TRBV28 and TRBJ1-2, with a tentative D call TRBD1 (6 bases). Trimming pared 1 base from V and 8 bases from J, leaving 8 bases between. Germline CDR1 and CDR2: MDHEN and SYDVKM. The CDR3 consists of 12 residues. CDR3 nucleotides: TGTGCCAGCAGTTTATCAGGGGAGGGCTACACCTTC. Residues: CASSLSGEGYTF.

The chain carries TRBV7-9 and TRBJ2-7, with TRBD1 matching 8 bases. Germline V lookup: CDR1 SEHNR, CDR2 FQNEAQ (reference sequence). V trimming: 2 bases; J trimming: 1 base; junction bases outside the gene matches: 1. The CDR3 is 14 amino acids. The CDR3 loop is CASSLTGGSYEQYV. The CDR3 coding sequence is TGTGCCAGCAGCTTAACAGGGGGTTCCTACGAGCAGTACGTC.

This chain links TRBV2 with TRBJ2-7, with D maybe TRBD2 (6 bases). The V end lost 2 bases, the J end lost 10 bases, and 18 bases lay between the germline ends. From germline, CDR1 is SNHLY and CDR2 FYNNEI. This CDR3 region has 14 residues. The CDR3 spells CASSENGDSVGQYV. CDR3 sequence (DNA): TGTGCCAGCAGTGAAAACGGGGACTCGGTGGGTCAGTACGTC.

For the CDR3, the DNA is TGTGCCACGGCGAGGGAGGCAGGCCTACACAATGAGCAGTTCTTC. The encoded protein is CATAREAGLHNEQFF. The chain has TRBV24-1 and TRBJ2-1; D possibly corresponds to TRBD2 (6 bases). Germline V lookup: CDR1 KGHDR, CDR2 SFDVKD. Trimming cost V 10 bases and J 5 bases, with 20 bases left between them. CDR3 length: 15 amino acids.

The chain recombines TRBV2 with TRBJ2-3; TRBD2 matches 12 bases. V lost 6 bases and J lost 0; bases outside the gene matches: 4. CDR3 length: 16 residues. CDR1 is SNHLY, CDR2 FYNNEI, per germline. Here the CDR3 reads CASRLLAGGSTDTQYF. The CDR3 coding sequence is TGTGCCAGCAGATTACTAGCGGGAGGCAGCACAGATACGCAGTATTTT.

The chain carries TRBV29-1 and TRBJ1-1; TRBD1 might be the D (5 bases). The germline V gene encodes CDR1 SQVTM and CDR2 ANQGSEA. The CDR3 totals 12 residues. Trimming stripped 3 bases from V and 1 base from J, with 6 bases between. In DNA form, the CDR3 reads TGCAGCGTTGATGGACAGAACACTGAAGCTTTCTTT. This translates into CSVDGQNTEAFF.

The V call is TRBV4-1, the J call TRBJ2-5; 9 bases align to TRBD1. CDR3 length: 14 amino acids. CDR1 and CDR2 from the germline V gene are MGHRA and YSYEKL. The junction had 5 bases not matched to a gene; V was cut back by 4 bases and J by 5 bases. CDR3: CASSPGQGWETQYF. The CDR3 DNA reads TGCGCCAGCAGCCCTGGACAGGGGTGGGAGACCCAGTACTTC.

The V gene is TRBV5-6, the J gene TRBJ2-7; D unclear. The germline CDR1 and CDR2 sequences are SGHDT and YYEEEE. The germline V and J ends were trimmed by 2 bases and 0 bases, with 21 bases remaining between them. This CDR3 is 18 amino acids long. The CDR3 reads CASSFLQLGRTNSYEQYF. CDR3 DNA sequence: TGTGCCAGCAGCTTTCTTCAGCTGGGCAGAACAAACTCCTACGAGCAGTACTTC.

The chain combines TRBV27 with TRBJ1-1; D perhaps matches TRBD1 (6 bases). The CDR3 extends over 14 amino acids. Trimming removed 7 bases from V and 7 bases from J, with 19 bases in between. Germline CDR1 MNHEY, CDR2 SMNVEV (reference sequence). The CDR3 loop is CASKGGGGVGEAFF. In DNA, the CDR3 is TGTGCCAGCAAAGGGGGAGGGGGGGTTGGTGAAGCTTTCTTT.

The chain carries TRBV9 and TRBJ2-7; 9 bases agree with TRBD1. Germline V gene sequence: CDR1 SGDLS, CDR2 YYNGEE. V lost 1 base to trimming and J lost 5 bases; unmatched junction nucleotides: 4. This CDR3 is 14 amino acids long. Here the CDR3 DNA reads TGTGCCAGCAGCGTACGGGACAGGGTGGACGAGCAGTACTTC. Its protein product is CASSVRDRVDEQYF.

A single count supports this clone. This sequence joins TRBV3-1 (or the pseudogene TRBV3-2) and TRBJ2-7, with 10 bases identical to TRBD2. V shed 6 bases, J shed 2 bases, and the junction held 4 bases outside the gene matches. The CDR3 loop spans 14 amino acids. Germline V gene lookup returns CDR1 LGHDT and CDR2 YNNKEL (reference sequence). The CDR3 DNA sequence: TGTGCCAGCAGACTTAGCGGGGGGACCTACGAGCAGTACTTC. This gives the protein CASRLSGGTYEQYF.

CDR3 nucleotides: TGTGCCAGCAGTTCACAGGGTGGTTTACCTAATGAGCAGTTCTTC. Translation: CASSSQGGLPNEQFF. The gene calls are TRBV28 and TRBJ2-1; D is perhaps TRBD1 (6 bases). V was cut by 4 bases and J by 7 bases, with 17 bases left in between. Germline V CDR1 and CDR2: MDHEN, SYDVKM. This CDR3 is built from 15 residues.

V is TRBV7-3 and J is TRBJ2-5; TRBD2 is a possible D gene (7 bases). Trimming cost V 1 base and J 5 bases, with 14 bases left between them. CDR3 length equals 15 residues. The germline CDR1 and CDR2 sequences are SGHTA and FQGTGA. The CDR3, as DNA: TGTGCCAGCAGCTTAAGCGGGAGAGGGGGTGAGACCCAGTACTTC. Protein product: CASSLSGRGGETQYF.

The chain combines TRBV27 with TRBJ2-7; D unclear. V lost 2 bases to trimming and J lost 0 bases, with 5 bases between them. The V gene's germline CDR1 is MNHEY and CDR2 SMNVEV (reference sequence). This CDR3 region has 13 residues. CDR3 nucleotides: TGTGCCAGCAGTTTAGCGCCCTCCTACGAGCAGTACTTC. Translating gives CASSLAPSYEQYF.

V and J are TRBV6-1 and TRBJ2-3, with D perhaps TRBD1 (6 bases). The CDR3 sequence is 17 residues long. Germline CDR1 reads MNHNS; CDR2 reads SASEGT. Trimming stripped 2 bases from V and 1 base from J, with 16 bases between. The chain's CDR3 is CASSELGQGRRTDTQYF. The CDR3 DNA follows: TGTGCCAGCAGTGAACTCGGGCAGGGGAGACGCACAGATACGCAGTATTTT.

The chain's CDR3 is CASSEESSYNSPLHF. The CDR3 DNA follows: TGTGCCAGCAGTGAAGAGAGCTCCTATAATTCACCCCTCCACTTT. The chain joins TRBV2 to TRBJ1-6; no clear D gene. Germline V CDR1 and CDR2: SNHLY, FYNNEI. V dropped 1 base and J dropped 0 bases, with 4 bases sitting between them. This CDR3 is 15 amino acids long.

The gene calls are TRBV28 and TRBJ2-7, with D possibly matching TRBD1 (6 bases). V was clipped by 7 bases and J by 1 base, with 14 bases between them. Germline V gene lookup returns CDR1 MDHEN and CDR2 SYDVKM. The CDR3 has 14 amino acids. The CDR3 bases are TGTGCCAGCATCCGGGACACACAATCCTACGAGCAGTACTTC. Encoded protein: CASIRDTQSYEQYF.

The V and J genes are TRBV29-1 and TRBJ2-3; TRBD2 aligns across 11 bases. This CDR3 has 19 amino acids. V shed 6 bases and J 0 bases; nucleotides not matched to a gene: 17. Per the germline V gene, CDR1 is SQVTM and CDR2 is ANQGSEA. In DNA form, the CDR3 reads TGCAGCGTCTTAGAGAGACTAGCGGGAAGATCTCCTAGCACAGATACGCAGTATTTT. It translates to CSVLERLAGRSPSTDTQYF.

This clone was recorded once. This CDR3 is also generated by other DNA sequences in the sample. The rearrangement uses TRBV7-2 and TRBJ1-5; 8 bases line up with TRBD1. CDR3 length: 14 amino acids. Trimming cost V 4 bases and J 6 bases; bases outside gene matches: 5. CDR1 is SGHTA, CDR2 FQGNSA, per germline. The CDR3 sequence is CASSSGQGGQPQHF. The DNA of the CDR3 is TGTGCCAGCAGCTCAGGACAGGGAGGTCAGCCCCAGCATTTT.

This clone came up once. The chain combines TRBV19 with TRBJ2-1; 7 nucleotides align to TRBD1. Trimming cost V 5 bases and J 1 base; bases outside gene matches: 5. This CDR3 spans 15 amino acids. Germline V gives CDR1 LNHDA, CDR2 SQIVND (reference sequence). CDR3 sequence (DNA): TGTGCCAGTAGTGAGGGACAGAATTCCTACAATGAGCAGTTCTTC. This sequence encodes CASSEGQNSYNEQFF.

The gene calls are TRBV10-1 and TRBJ2-1; 7 bases fit TRBD2. The CDR3 extends over 16 amino acids. Per the germline V gene, CDR1 is WNHNN and CDR2 is SYGVQD (reference sequence). Trimming cost V 7 bases and J 2 bases; bases outside gene matches: 11. CDR3 DNA: TGCGCCAGCATGGGGCAAAGCGGGGCTACCTACAATGAGCAGTTCTTC. Its protein product is CASMGQSGATYNEQFF.